This TCR beta chain originates from a study of HIV-infected children after antiretroviral therapy interruption. Whole-study context: Recorded EBV and CMV exposure existed for most children. Study-wide results and limits: The CD45RA+ naive sort may contain some EMRA or stem memory cells.

Unique molecular identifiers were included in an RNA-based 3' RACE TCR library. TCRdb reprocessed the 3' RACE reads via MiXCR and lists one record per CDR3 protein. The sample shows about 46,000 distinct CDR3 sequences, around 4.1% of them seen only once. In this sample, this clonotype turned up many times. What it binds is not known. Treatment reported: PENTA 11 planned treatment interruption arm or continuous ART arm. From thawed PBMCs, naive CD4+ CD45RA+ CD45RO- T cells were sorted. This CDR3 comprises 14 residues. Between the trimmed V and J ends, which lost 6 bases and 0 bases, there was a span of 6 bases.

This TCR derives from a pool of human donors with HIV. The gene calls are TRBV12-3 or TRBV12-4 and TRBJ2-6, with D unresolved. The material sequenced was CD45RA+ CD4+ T cells from PBMCs, pooled from several time points, taken from a donor given antiretroviral therapy, either interrupted or continuous. The subset was: naive CD4+ CD45RA+ CD45RO- T cells. CDR3: CASRQSSGANVLTF. For the CDR3, the DNA is TGTGCCAGCAGACAAAGCTCTGGGGCCAACGTCCTGACTTTC.